This is a list of T cell receptor beta chains from one sample in a study of T cells after posttransplantation cyclophosphamide. TCRdb keeps only in-frame clones here, not all; method: immunoSEQ multiplex PCR. The sample presents 25,000 to 35,000 clones, none singletons. Source material: PBMCs. Receptors originate from a woman in her thirties in good health and a related stem cell transplant donor. The CDR3 runs from the conserved cysteine through the conserved F or W. A D gene is named only where the DNA matches it firmly. Expanded clones get a size class; other rows say once, few or many, or leave the size out.

clone_size: many; j_call: TRBJ2-5; v_call: TRBV6-1; d_call: NA; cdr3_nt: TGTGCCAGCAGTGAACTGTCGGCAGGACAAGAGACCCAGTACTTC; cdr3_aa: CASSELSAGQETQYF
clone_size: many; j_call: TRBJ2-3; v_call: TRBV6-2/TRBV6-3; d_call: TRBD2; cdr3_nt: TGTGCCAGCAGTTACAGAGATCGGCGGGGGAGGGATACGCAGTATTTT; cdr3_aa: CASSYRDRRGRDTQYF
clone_size: medium-sized; j_call: TRBJ1-4; v_call: TRBV10-3; d_call: TRBD1; cdr3_nt: TGTGCCATCGGGGGGACAGGGACCAATGAAAAACTGTTTTTT; cdr3_aa: CAIGGTGTNEKLFF
clone_size: many; j_call: TRBJ1-4; v_call: TRBV7-9; d_call: NA; cdr3_nt: TGTGCCAGCAGCTTAGTAGCGGGGGGGAATGAAAAACTGTTTTTT; cdr3_aa: CASSLVAGGNEKLFF
clone_size: many; j_call: TRBJ1-1; v_call: TRBV4-1; d_call: TRBD1; cdr3_nt: TGCGCCAGCAGCCAAAGACAGGGATTAGTGGAGGAAGCTTTCTTT; cdr3_aa: CASSQRQGLVEEAFF
clone_size: many; j_call: TRBJ2-1; v_call: TRBV12-3/TRBV12-4; d_call: TRBD1; cdr3_nt: TGTGCCAGCAGTGTTTCCGGGACAGGGGATGAGCAGTTCTTC; cdr3_aa: CASSVSGTGDEQFF
clone_size: many; j_call: TRBJ2-6; v_call: TRBV15; d_call: NA; cdr3_nt: TGTGCCACCAGCAAGTCGGGGGTCGGGATAACCTCTGGGGCCAACGTCCTGACTTTC; cdr3_aa: CATSKSGVGITSGANVLTF
clone_size: many; j_call: TRBJ1-1; v_call: TRBV10-3; d_call: NA; cdr3_nt: TGTGCCATCAGTGAGTCGCTGGCCAACATGAACACTGAAGCTTTCTTT; cdr3_aa: CAISESLANMNTEAFF
clone_size: many; j_call: TRBJ2-1; v_call: TRBV12-3/TRBV12-4; d_call: TRBD2; cdr3_nt: TGTGCCAGCAGTGCCCCGGGACTACCCTCCTACAATGAGCAGTTCTTC; cdr3_aa: CASSAPGLPSYNEQFF
clone_size: many; j_call: TRBJ2-2; v_call: TRBV5-1; d_call: TRBD1; cdr3_nt: TGCGCCAGCAGCTTGACCCCTTGGACAGGGGAGGCCGGGGAGCTGTTTTTT; cdr3_aa: CASSLTPWTGEAGELFF
clone_size: many; j_call: TRBJ1-1; v_call: TRBV28; d_call: NA; cdr3_nt: TGTGCCAGCAGTTTAGGTAATAGGGTTGACGCTTTCTTT; cdr3_aa: CASSLGNRVDAFF
clone_size: many; j_call: TRBJ1-3; v_call: TRBV28; d_call: NA; cdr3_nt: TGTGCCAGCAGTTTAACCGGTACTGGAAACACCATATATTTT; cdr3_aa: CASSLTGTGNTIYF
clone_size: many; j_call: TRBJ2-1; v_call: TRBV11-2; d_call: TRBD1; cdr3_nt: TGTGCCAGCAGAAGACAGGGGCTCAATGAGCAGTTCTTC; cdr3_aa: CASRRQGLNEQFF
clone_size: many; j_call: TRBJ1-1; v_call: TRBV2; d_call: NA; cdr3_nt: TGTGCCAGCAGGGACAAGGGGAGACCGAACACTGAAGCTTTCTTT; cdr3_aa: CASRDKGRPNTEAFF
clone_size: many; j_call: TRBJ1-4; v_call: TRBV27; d_call: NA; cdr3_nt: TGTGCCAGCAGTTCCGGGGTGGGGGGGTATAATGAAAAACTGTTTTTT; cdr3_aa: CASSSGVGGYNEKLFF
clone_size: many; j_call: TRBJ1-1; v_call: TRBV12-3/TRBV12-4; d_call: NA; cdr3_nt: TGTGCCAGCAGTTTACACAAGAACACTGAAGCTTTCTTT; cdr3_aa: CASSLHKNTEAFF
clone_size: many; j_call: TRBJ1-1; v_call: TRBV12-3/TRBV12-4; d_call: NA; cdr3_nt: TGTGCCAGCAGTCGGACAGTTCTGAACACTGAAGCTTTCTTT; cdr3_aa: CASSRTVLNTEAFF
clone_size: many; j_call: TRBJ1-1; v_call: TRBV10-3; d_call: NA; cdr3_nt: TGTGCCATCAGTGACCCTGGACTTCCCGGGGGGGACACTGAAGCTTTCTTT; cdr3_aa: CAISDPGLPGGDTEAFF
clone_size: NA; j_call: TRBJ2-5; v_call: TRBV6-4; d_call: TRBD2; cdr3_nt: TGTGCCAGCAGTGACCGACTAGCGGGGGGATCACAAGAGACCCAGTACTTC; cdr3_aa: CASSDRLAGGSQETQYF
clone_size: many; j_call: TRBJ2-1; v_call: TRBV12-3/TRBV12-4; d_call: NA; cdr3_nt: TGTGCCAGCAGCCCGAGTGGGGGGTACAATGAGCAGTTCTTC; cdr3_aa: CASSPSGGYNEQFF
clone_size: many; j_call: TRBJ2-5; v_call: TRBV4-3; d_call: NA; cdr3_nt: TGCGCCAGCAGCCGCACACCTAGCCAGGAGACCCAGTACTTC; cdr3_aa: CASSRTPSQETQYF
clone_size: many; j_call: TRBJ2-3; v_call: TRBV27; d_call: NA; cdr3_nt: TGTGCCAGCAGTTCGGTCGGCGGGGCAATAAGCACAGATACGCAGTATTTT; cdr3_aa: CASSSVGGAISTDTQYF
clone_size: many; j_call: TRBJ2-7; v_call: TRBV6-2/TRBV6-3; d_call: NA; cdr3_nt: TGTGCCAGCAGTTATAGGGGGAACGAGTACGAGCAGTACTTC; cdr3_aa: CASSYRGNEYEQYF
clone_size: few; j_call: TRBJ2-5; v_call: TRBV7-6; d_call: TRBD2; cdr3_nt: TGTGCCAGCAGCTTTGCGGGAGGAGAGACCCAGTACTTC; cdr3_aa: CASSFAGGETQYF
clone_size: NA; j_call: TRBJ2-2; v_call: TRBV5-1; d_call: TRBD2; cdr3_nt: TGCGCCAGCAGCTGGACTAGCGTTCAAGTTGGGGAGCTGTTTTTT; cdr3_aa: CASSWTSVQVGELFF
clone_size: many; j_call: TRBJ2-7; v_call: TRBV11-2; d_call: NA; cdr3_nt: TGTGCCAGCACTTCCGGGGTCAGGGGAAACTACGAGCAGTACTTC; cdr3_aa: CASTSGVRGNYEQYF
clone_size: few; j_call: TRBJ1-2; v_call: TRBV29-1; d_call: TRBD1; cdr3_nt: TGCAGCGTGGGGGACAGGGAGATCGGCTACACCTTC; cdr3_aa: CSVGDREIGYTF
clone_size: many; j_call: TRBJ1-1; v_call: TRBV13; d_call: NA; cdr3_nt: TGTGCCAGCAGCTTTGGCAGGAACACTGAAGCTTTCTTT; cdr3_aa: CASSFGRNTEAFF
clone_size: many; j_call: TRBJ1-1; v_call: TRBV6-2/TRBV6-3; d_call: NA; cdr3_nt: TGTGCCAGCAGATTACCAACGGGACACACGAACACTGAAGCTTTCTTT; cdr3_aa: CASRLPTGHTNTEAFF
clone_size: NA; j_call: TRBJ2-3; v_call: TRBV5-1; d_call: TRBD1; cdr3_nt: TGCGCCAGCAGCCAAGCACAGGGGGGCGCGACAGATACGCAGTATTTT; cdr3_aa: CASSQAQGGATDTQYF
clone_size: NA; j_call: TRBJ2-5; v_call: TRBV6-2/TRBV6-3; d_call: NA; cdr3_nt: TGTGCCAGCAGTCACAGGGGGGGGCGAGGAGAGACCCAGTACTTC; cdr3_aa: CASSHRGGRGETQYF
clone_size: many; j_call: TRBJ2-1; v_call: TRBV6-2/TRBV6-3; d_call: TRBD2; cdr3_nt: TGTGCCACCACGGGGCGTTTAGCGGGGGGTCCGAGCTCCTACAATGAGCAGTTCTTC; cdr3_aa: CATTGRLAGGPSSYNEQFF
clone_size: NA; j_call: TRBJ2-3; v_call: TRBV5-6; d_call: NA; cdr3_nt: TGTGCCAGCAGCTTGAGACCGGGGCAGTATTTT; cdr3_aa: CASSLRPGQYF
clone_size: few; j_call: TRBJ2-3; v_call: TRBV7-3; d_call: NA; cdr3_nt: TGTGCCAGCAGCTTATCGAGAGCCCGGGGTGGCGATACGCAGTATTTT; cdr3_aa: CASSLSRARGGDTQYF
clone_size: many; j_call: TRBJ2-3; v_call: TRBV4-3; d_call: TRBD1; cdr3_nt: TGCGCCAGCAGCCACGGGACAGGGAATGGTGCAGATACGCAGTATTTT; cdr3_aa: CASSHGTGNGADTQYF
clone_size: many; j_call: TRBJ2-4; v_call: TRBV13; d_call: TRBD2; cdr3_nt: TGTGCCAGCAGTGGGGAGCCTAGCGGGGGTCACCAGTACTTC; cdr3_aa: CASSGEPSGGHQYF
clone_size: many; j_call: TRBJ1-2; v_call: TRBV28; d_call: NA; cdr3_nt: TGTGCCAGCAATACCGGGAGGGGCCTTGGCTATGGCTACACCTTC; cdr3_aa: CASNTGRGLGYGYTF
clone_size: many; j_call: TRBJ2-3; v_call: TRBV9; d_call: NA; cdr3_nt: TGTGCCAGCAGCGGCGCGGCGGGCGCAACAGATACGCAGTATTTT; cdr3_aa: CASSGAAGATDTQYF
clone_size: many; j_call: TRBJ1-1; v_call: TRBV2; d_call: NA; cdr3_nt: TGTGCCAGCAGACTCGGCCAGGGCTTCACTGAAGCTTTCTTT; cdr3_aa: CASRLGQGFTEAFF
clone_size: many; j_call: TRBJ1-5; v_call: TRBV19; d_call: NA; cdr3_nt: TGTGCCAGTAGGACAGGTGGTCGCAATCAGCCCCAGCATTTT; cdr3_aa: CASRTGGRNQPQHF
clone_size: NA; j_call: TRBJ2-2; v_call: TRBV5-1; d_call: TRBD1; cdr3_nt: TGCGCCAGCAGCTTGGGACAGGGGTCGAACACCGGGGAGCTGTTTTTT; cdr3_aa: CASSLGQGSNTGELFF
clone_size: many; j_call: TRBJ1-2; v_call: TRBV4-3; d_call: NA; cdr3_nt: TGCGCCAGCAGCCACACTAGAGCTAACTATGGCTACACCTTC; cdr3_aa: CASSHTRANYGYTF